A single sample is the source of the 20 T cell receptor beta chains below, sequenced in a study of T cells after yellow fever vaccination. One entry per CDR3 protein results from TCRdb running MiXCR on the 5' RACE reads. The top ten hold 3.2% of the sample, which has 300,000 to 400,000 distinct CDR3 sequences, about an eighth seen once. The sample consisted of CD4+ T cells sorted from PBMCs, taken 15 days after the yellow fever booster vaccination. These receptors were collected from a man younger than 35 who received the YFV17D yellow fever vaccine.

This clonotype was seen at least ten times. This chain connects TRBV6-5 to TRBJ2-5; D might be TRBD2 (6 bases). The CDR3 contains 14 residues. Trimming removed 5 bases at V and 3 bases at J, with 13 bases between. Per germline, CDR1 MNHEY and CDR2 SVGAGI. The CDR3 here is CASSPQWGEETQYF. The CDR3 bases are TGTGCCAGCAGTCCCCAATGGGGGGAAGAGACCCAGTACTTC.

This clonotype was observed a handful of times. J is TRBJ2-2 and V is TRBV3-1; no definite D call. CDR1 is LGHDT and CDR2 is YNNKEL in the germline V gene (reference sequence). CDR3 length: 15 residues. The germline V and J ends were trimmed by 1 base and 2 bases, with 8 bases remaining between them. The CDR3 sequence: CASSQALLNTGELFF. CDR3 nucleotides: TGTGCCAGCAGCCAAGCCCTACTTAACACCGGGGAGCTGTTTTTT.

This clonotype was observed a few times. The chain employs TRBV5-6 and TRBJ1-1; D uncertain. V was trimmed by 1 base and J by 5 bases, leaving 3 bases between them. Germline loops: CDR1 SGHDT, CDR2 YYEEEE. The CDR3 has 11 residues. This CDR3 reads CASSLQTEAFF. The CDR3 nucleotides are TGTGCCAGCAGCTTGCAAACTGAAGCTTTCTTT.

This chain links TRBV24-1 with TRBJ1-4; no clear D. This CDR3 has 13 residues. The V gene lost 5 bases and the J gene lost 7 bases, with 10 bases spanning the gap. Germline V gene data show CDR1 as KGHDR and CDR2 as SFDVKD. The CDR3 region is CATSGGVPEKLFF. Here the CDR3 DNA reads TGTGCCACCAGTGGGGGTGTTCCTGAAAAACTGTTTTTT.

This clonotype was counted only a few times. The chain joins TRBV28 to TRBJ1-2; possible D gene TRBD1, 6 bases. V lost 8 bases, J lost 3 bases, and 13 bases lay in between. Germline V gene lookup returns CDR1 MDHEN and CDR2 SYDVKM. The CDR3 covers 13 residues. The DNA of the CDR3 is TGTGCCAGCGACGCGGGGGGCCACTATGGCTACACCTTC. Its protein product is CASDAGGHYGYTF.

This chain connects TRBV5-1 to TRBJ1-1; 9 bases map to TRBD1. The CDR3 is 13 residues long. V was pared by 0 bases and J by 7 bases, with 1 base of the junction left unmatched. Germline CDR1 and CDR2: SGHRS and YFSETQ. The CDR3 coding sequence is TGCGCCAGCAGCTTGGGGGACAGGGTTGAAGCTTTCTTT. Amino acid sequence: CASSLGDRVEAFF. The variable domain in full, completed from reference TRBV5-1 and TRBJ1-1, reads KAGVTQTPRYLIKTRGQQVTLSCSPISGHRSVSWYQQTPGQGLQFLFEYFSETQRNKGNFPGRFSGRQFSNSRSEMNVSTLELGDSALYLCASSLGDRVEAFFGQGTRLTVV.

This clonotype was counted a few times. The J gene is TRBJ1-5, the V gene TRBV6-2 or TRBV6-3; D remains unclear. Germline CDR1 MNHEY, CDR2 SVGEGT. The CDR3 contains 12 residues. V was clipped by 5 bases and J by 5 bases, with 7 bases between them. DNA for the CDR3: TGTGCCAGCAGTCCAGATTATCAGCCCCAGCATTTT. It translates to CASSPDYQPQHF.

The rearrangement joins TRBV12-3 or TRBV12-4 to TRBJ2-4; the D gene is possibly TRBD1 (7 bases). The CDR3 loop spans 18 amino acids. Trimming took 7 bases from V and 0 from J, leaving 22 bases between them. CDR3 in amino acids: CASKGGPGGGIAKNIQYF. CDR3 in DNA: TGTGCCAGCAAAGGGGGCCCAGGAGGGGGGATAGCCAAAAACATTCAGTACTTC.

In this sample, this clonotype turned up a few times. The chain has TRBV5-4 and TRBJ2-4, with 11 bases fitting TRBD2. With 4 bases clipped from V and 8 bases from J, the junction kept 14 bases outside the gene matches. CDR3 size: 17 residues. The germline CDR1 and CDR2 sequences are SGHNT and YYREEE (reference sequence). CDR3 DNA sequence: TGTGCCAGCAGCGGCGGGGGACTAGCGGACATCGGAGACATTCAGTACTTC. This gives the protein CASSGGGLADIGDIQYF. The whole variable domain, filled in from reference TRBV5-4 and TRBJ2-4, reads ETGVTQSPTHLIKTRGQQVTLRCSSQSGHNTVSWYQQALGQGPQFIFQYYREEENGRGNFPPRFSGLQFPNYSSELNVNALELDDSALYLCASSGGGLADIGDIQYFGAGTRLSVL.

This clonotype was counted a few times. This chain joins TRBV18 and TRBJ2-5; no reliable D call. Germline V gene lookup returns CDR1 KGHSH and CDR2 LQKENI. The CDR3 is 16 amino acids. Between the trimmed V and J ends, which lost 5 bases and 1 base, there was a span of 17 bases. In DNA form, the CDR3 reads TGTGCCAGCTCATCGCCCCCGCAGAGTGGCCAAGAGACCCAGTACTTC. This codes for CASSSPPQSGQETQYF.

The V call is TRBV6-5, the J call TRBJ1-1, with D unresolved. The V gene's germline CDR1 is MNHEY and CDR2 SVGAGI. This CDR3 spans 16 amino acids. The ends were cut back, 0 bases at V and 1 base at J, with 12 bases in the middle. The CDR3 DNA sequence: TGTGCCAGCAGTTACTCGAGGCACCGGAGGAACACTGAAGCTTTCTTT. Its translation is CASSYSRHRRNTEAFF.

This clonotype turned up a few times. This chain joins TRBV6-1 and TRBJ2-3, with D unclear. The CDR3 covers 12 residues. Germline V gene lookup returns CDR1 MNHNS and CDR2 SASEGT. Trimming left V 2 bases short and J 5 bases short, with 5 bases between. The DNA of the CDR3 is TGTGCCAGCAGTGAACCGGTAGATACGCAGTATTTT. This encodes CASSEPVDTQYF.

This clonotype has only a few counts. The CDR3 loop reads CASSLGRPYGYTF. CDR3 sequence (DNA): TGTGCCAGCAGTTTAGGCCGGCCCTATGGCTACACCTTC. The chain links TRBV12-3 or TRBV12-4 to TRBJ1-2; D is unclear. V was pared by 1 base and J by 4 bases, with 7 bases between. The CDR3 is made up of 13 amino acids.

The table lists this clonotype with a few counts. V usage is TRBV28 and J usage is TRBJ2-3, with TRBD2 identical over 8 bases. The germline gives CDR1 MDHEN, CDR2 SYDVKM. Trimming removed 7 bases from V and 2 bases from J; junction bases left unmatched: 11. The CDR3 extends over 16 amino acids. The CDR3 spells CASTRHGGGNTDTQYF. As DNA, the CDR3 is TGTGCCAGCACCCGACATGGCGGGGGGAACACAGATACGCAGTATTTT.

This chain uses TRBV14 with TRBJ1-2; D is perhaps TRBD1 (6 bases). Germline CDR1 and CDR2: SGHDN and FVKESK. The CDR3 runs 14 residues. Trimming shortened V by 2 bases and J by 4 bases, and 11 bases separated the two germline ends. CDR3 protein: CASSQLGQLYGYTF. Here the CDR3 DNA reads TGTGCCAGCAGCCAACTTGGACAGCTCTATGGCTACACCTTC.

The chain links TRBV4-3 to TRBJ1-6, with 10 bases aligning to TRBD1. With V trimmed by 1 base and J by 8 bases, 11 bases remained unmatched. The CDR3 length is 18 residues. CDR1 and CDR2 from the germline V gene are LGHNA and YSLEER. The chain's CDR3 is CASSQVDPGTGDDSPLHF. The CDR3 region has the DNA TGCGCCAGCAGCCAAGTAGATCCCGGGACAGGGGACGATTCACCCCTCCACTTT.

This clonotype occurred a few times. The chain employs TRBV18 and TRBJ1-2, with D uncertain. This CDR3 is built from 13 residues. V was cut by 4 bases and J by 5 bases, with 11 bases left in between. Per germline, CDR1 KGHSH and CDR2 LQKENI. This chain's CDR3 is CASSHSREYGYTF. CDR3 nucleotides: TGTGCCAGCTCACACTCTCGGGAGTATGGCTACACCTTC.

This rearrangement joins TRBV5-1 to TRBJ1-3; the D is unclear. Germline CDR1 is SGHRS and CDR2 is YFSETQ. V gave up 4 bases and J gave up 0 bases, with 14 bases separating them. CDR3 length: 16 residues. CDR3 in amino acids: CASSPRMGLSGNTIYF. CDR3 coding DNA: TGCGCCAGCAGCCCGAGGATGGGCCTCTCTGGAAACACCATATATTTT.

The chain uses TRBV4-2 and TRBJ2-3; TRBD2 matches 9 bases. Trimming removed 2 bases from V and 3 bases from J; junction bases left unmatched: 6. CDR1 is LGHNA and CDR2 is YNFKEQ in the germline V gene. This CDR3 spans 16 amino acids. Here the CDR3 reads CASSQPGGGATDTQYF. The CDR3 DNA sequence: TGTGCCAGCAGCCAACCGGGCGGGGGGGCAACAGATACGCAGTATTTT.

This clonotype was seen a handful of times. The rearrangement joins TRBV24-1 to TRBJ2-6, with D unclear. This CDR3 region has 16 residues. The V gene's germline CDR1 is KGHDR and CDR2 SFDVKD. V was pared by 8 bases and J by 0 bases, with 13 bases between. DNA for the CDR3: TGTGCCACCACAGGTCTCCGAGACTCTGGGGCCAACGTCCTGACTTTC. Amino acids: CATTGLRDSGANVLTF.